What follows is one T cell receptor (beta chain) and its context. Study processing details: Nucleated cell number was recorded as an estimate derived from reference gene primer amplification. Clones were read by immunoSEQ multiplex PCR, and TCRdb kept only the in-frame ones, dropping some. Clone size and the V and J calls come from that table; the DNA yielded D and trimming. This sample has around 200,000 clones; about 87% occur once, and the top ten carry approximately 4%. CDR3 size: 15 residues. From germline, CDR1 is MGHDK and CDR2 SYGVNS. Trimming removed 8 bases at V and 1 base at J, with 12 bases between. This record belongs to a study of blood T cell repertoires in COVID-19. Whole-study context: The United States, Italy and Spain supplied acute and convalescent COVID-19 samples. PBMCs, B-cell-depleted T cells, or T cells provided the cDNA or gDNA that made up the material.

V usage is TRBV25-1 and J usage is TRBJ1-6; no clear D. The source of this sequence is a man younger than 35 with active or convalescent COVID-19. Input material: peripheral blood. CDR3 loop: CASRSGGSYNSPLHF. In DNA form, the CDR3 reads TGTGCCAGCCGAAGCGGAGGATCCTATAATTCACCCCTCCACTTT.